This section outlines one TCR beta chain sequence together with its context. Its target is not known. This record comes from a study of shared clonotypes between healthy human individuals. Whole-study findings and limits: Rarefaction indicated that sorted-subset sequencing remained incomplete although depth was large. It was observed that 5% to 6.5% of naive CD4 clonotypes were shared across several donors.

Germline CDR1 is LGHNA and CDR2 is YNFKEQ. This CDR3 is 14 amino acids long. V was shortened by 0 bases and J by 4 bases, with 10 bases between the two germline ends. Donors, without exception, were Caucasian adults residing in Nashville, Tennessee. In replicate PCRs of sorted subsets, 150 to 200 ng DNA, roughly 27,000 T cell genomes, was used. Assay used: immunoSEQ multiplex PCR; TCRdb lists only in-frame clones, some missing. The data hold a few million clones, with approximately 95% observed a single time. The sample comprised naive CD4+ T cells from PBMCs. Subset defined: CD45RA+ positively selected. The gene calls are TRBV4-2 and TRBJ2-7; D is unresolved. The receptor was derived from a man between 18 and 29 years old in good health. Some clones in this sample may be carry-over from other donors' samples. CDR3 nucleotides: TGTGCCAGCAGCCAAGACCCCGCTAGTTACGAGCAGTACTTC. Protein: CASSQDPASYEQYF.